This paragraph covers one TCR beta chain sequence. Antigen: not known. The authors prepared UMI-labeled TRB cDNA libraries by 5' RACE. TCRdb reanalyzed the 5' RACE reads, giving one entry per CDR3 protein sequence and no DNA. The table lists around 120,000 distinct CDR3 sequences, with about 0.54% in the top ten. This CDR3 spans 16 amino acids. These data belong to a study of CXCR3-negative and CXCR3-positive naive CD8 T cells. Study results and limitations: Fresh PBMCs went into most assays, and CXCR3 expression partly declined after cryopreservation. Memory CD8+ cells showed much lower diversity, while both naive subsets displayed comparably high diversity. Naive cells, whether CXCR3-negative or CXCR3-positive, had similar TRBV-TRBJ usage, while memory cells differed. CXCR3-negative naive cells had less hydrophobic TRB CDR3s than did CXCR3-positive naive cells.

Input material: naive CXCR3+ CD8+ T cells from blood. Subset meaning: CD45RO-CCR7+CD27+CD95- naive CD8+ T cells expressing CXCR3 (TNR3+). The clonotype originates from a human donor in good health. Some clones in this sample may be carry-over from other donors' samples. The V gene is TRBV7-1, the J gene TRBJ2-3; the D call from TCRdb, TRBD2, cannot be confirmed without DNA. TRBV7-1 is identified as an open reading frame with a role that is uncertain. CDR3 loop: CASSSTSGGASDTQYF.